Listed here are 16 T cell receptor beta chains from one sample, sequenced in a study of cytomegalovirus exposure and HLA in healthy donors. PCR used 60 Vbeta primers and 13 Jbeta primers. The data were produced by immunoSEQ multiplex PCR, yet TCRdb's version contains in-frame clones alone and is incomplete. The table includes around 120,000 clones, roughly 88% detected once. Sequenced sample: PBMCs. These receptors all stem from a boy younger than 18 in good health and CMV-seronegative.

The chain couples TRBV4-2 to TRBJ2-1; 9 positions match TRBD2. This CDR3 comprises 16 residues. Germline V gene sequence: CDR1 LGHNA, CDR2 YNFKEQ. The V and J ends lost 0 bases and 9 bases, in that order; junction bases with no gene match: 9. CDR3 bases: TGTGCCAGCAGCCAAGATGGCCTAGCGGGGAATTCTGAGCAGTTCTTC. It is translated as CASSQDGLAGNSEQFF.

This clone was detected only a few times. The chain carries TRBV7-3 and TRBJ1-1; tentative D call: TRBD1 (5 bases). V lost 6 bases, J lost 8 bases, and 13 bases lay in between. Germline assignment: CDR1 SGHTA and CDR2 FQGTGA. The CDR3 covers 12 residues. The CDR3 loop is CASREVGGEAFF. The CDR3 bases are TGTGCCAGCAGAGAAGTCGGGGGGGAAGCTTTCTTT.

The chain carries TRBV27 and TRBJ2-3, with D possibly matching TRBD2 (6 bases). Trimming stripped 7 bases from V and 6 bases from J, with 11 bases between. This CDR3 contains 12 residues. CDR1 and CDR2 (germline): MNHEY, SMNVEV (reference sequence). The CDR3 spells CASTGRGDTQYF. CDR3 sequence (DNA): TGTGCCAGCACTGGCCGGGGGGATACGCAGTATTTT.

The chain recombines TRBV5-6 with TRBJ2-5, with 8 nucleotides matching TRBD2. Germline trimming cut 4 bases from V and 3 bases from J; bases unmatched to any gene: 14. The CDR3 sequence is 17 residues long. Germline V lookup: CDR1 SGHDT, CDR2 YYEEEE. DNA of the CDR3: TGTGCCAGCAGCCCGCTAATGGGAGGACTAGCAGAAGAGACCCAGTACTTC. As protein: CASSPLMGGLAEETQYF.

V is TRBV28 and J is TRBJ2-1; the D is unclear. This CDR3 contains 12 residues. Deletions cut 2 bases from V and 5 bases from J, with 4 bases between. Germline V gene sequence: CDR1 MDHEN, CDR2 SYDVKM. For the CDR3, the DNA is TGTGCCAGCAGTTTAACGGACAATGAGCAGTTCTTC. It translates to CASSLTDNEQFF.

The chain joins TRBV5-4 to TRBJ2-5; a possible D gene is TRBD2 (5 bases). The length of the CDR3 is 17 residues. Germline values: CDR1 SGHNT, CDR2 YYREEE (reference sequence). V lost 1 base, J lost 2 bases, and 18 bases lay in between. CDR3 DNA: TGTGCCAGCAGCTTGATTCCAGGAGGAGCGCAACAAGAGACCCAGTACTTC. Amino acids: CASSLIPGGAQQETQYF.

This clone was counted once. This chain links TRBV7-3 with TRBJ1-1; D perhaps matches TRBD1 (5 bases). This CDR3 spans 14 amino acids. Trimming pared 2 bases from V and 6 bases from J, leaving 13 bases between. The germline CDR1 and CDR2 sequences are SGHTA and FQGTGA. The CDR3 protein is CASSLGGIGAEAFF. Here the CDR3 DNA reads TGTGCCAGCAGCTTAGGGGGGATAGGGGCTGAAGCTTTCTTT.

CDR3 residues: CSAPGRGRTDTQYF. The CDR3 DNA sequence: TGCAGCGCCCCGGGCAGGGGGCGGACAGATACGCAGTATTTT. The chain is built from TRBV29-1 and TRBJ2-3, with 8 nucleotides matching TRBD1. Germline V gives CDR1 SQVTM, CDR2 ANQGSEA. The V and J ends lost 7 bases and 3 bases, in that order; junction bases with no gene match: 9. This CDR3 has 14 amino acids.

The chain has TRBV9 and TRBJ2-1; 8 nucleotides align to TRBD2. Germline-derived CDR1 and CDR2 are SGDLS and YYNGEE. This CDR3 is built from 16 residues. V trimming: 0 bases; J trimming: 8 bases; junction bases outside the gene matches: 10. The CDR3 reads CASSVAAREGRDEQFF. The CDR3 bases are TGTGCCAGCAGCGTAGCGGCTCGGGAGGGCCGGGATGAGCAGTTCTTC.

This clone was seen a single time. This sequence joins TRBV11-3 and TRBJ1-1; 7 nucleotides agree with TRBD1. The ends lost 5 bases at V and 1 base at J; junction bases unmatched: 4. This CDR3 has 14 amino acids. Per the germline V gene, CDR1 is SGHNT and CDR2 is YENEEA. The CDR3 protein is CASSLTGENTEAFF. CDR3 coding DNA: TGTGCCAGCAGCCTTACAGGGGAGAACACTGAAGCTTTCTTT.

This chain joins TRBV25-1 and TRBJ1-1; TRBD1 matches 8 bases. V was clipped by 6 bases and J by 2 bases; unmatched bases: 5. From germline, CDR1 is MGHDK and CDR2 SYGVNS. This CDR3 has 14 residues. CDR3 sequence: CASRTGQVNTEAFF. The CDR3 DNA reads TGTGCCAGCAGGACGGGACAGGTCAACACTGAAGCTTTCTTT.

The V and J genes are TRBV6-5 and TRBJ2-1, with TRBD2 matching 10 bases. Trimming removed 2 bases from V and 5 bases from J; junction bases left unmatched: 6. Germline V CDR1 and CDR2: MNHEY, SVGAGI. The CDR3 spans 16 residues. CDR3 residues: CASSYKREGLDNEQFF. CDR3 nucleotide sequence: TGTGCCAGCAGTTACAAGCGGGAGGGCCTGGACAATGAGCAGTTCTTC.

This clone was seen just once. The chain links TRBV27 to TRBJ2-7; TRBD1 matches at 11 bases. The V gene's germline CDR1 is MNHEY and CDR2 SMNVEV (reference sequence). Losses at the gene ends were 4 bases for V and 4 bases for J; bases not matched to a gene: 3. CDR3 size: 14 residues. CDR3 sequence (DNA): TGTGCCAGCAGTTGGGGACAGGGGGTTTACGAGCAGTACTTC. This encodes CASSWGQGVYEQYF.

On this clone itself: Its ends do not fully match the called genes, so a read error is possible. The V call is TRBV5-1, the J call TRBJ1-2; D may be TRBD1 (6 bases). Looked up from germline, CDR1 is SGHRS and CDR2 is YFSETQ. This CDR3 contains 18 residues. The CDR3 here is CASSLGRSGTSPNYGYPF. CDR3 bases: TGCGCCAGCAGCTTAGGTCGCTCAGGGACATCACCTAACTATGGCTACCCCTTC.

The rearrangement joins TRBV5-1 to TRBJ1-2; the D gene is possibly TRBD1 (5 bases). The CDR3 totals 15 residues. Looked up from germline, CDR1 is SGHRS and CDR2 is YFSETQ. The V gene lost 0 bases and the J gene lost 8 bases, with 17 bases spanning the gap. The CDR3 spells CASSLGHQGLGGYTF. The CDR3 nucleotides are TGCGCCAGCAGCTTGGGTCACCAGGGTCTTGGCGGCTACACCTTC.

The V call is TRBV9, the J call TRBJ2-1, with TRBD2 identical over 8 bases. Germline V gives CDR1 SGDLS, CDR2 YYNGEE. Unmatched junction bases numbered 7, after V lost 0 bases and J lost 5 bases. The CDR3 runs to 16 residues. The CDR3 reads CASSVGPGGRNNEQFF. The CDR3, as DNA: TGTGCCAGCAGCGTAGGACCGGGGGGGCGGAACAATGAGCAGTTCTTC. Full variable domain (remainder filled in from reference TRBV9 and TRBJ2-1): DSGVTQTPKHLITATGQRVTLRCSPRSGDLSVYWYQQSLDQGLQFLIQYYNGEERAKGNILERFSAQQFPDLHSELNLSSLELGDSALYFCASSVGPGGRNNEQFFGPGTRLTVL.